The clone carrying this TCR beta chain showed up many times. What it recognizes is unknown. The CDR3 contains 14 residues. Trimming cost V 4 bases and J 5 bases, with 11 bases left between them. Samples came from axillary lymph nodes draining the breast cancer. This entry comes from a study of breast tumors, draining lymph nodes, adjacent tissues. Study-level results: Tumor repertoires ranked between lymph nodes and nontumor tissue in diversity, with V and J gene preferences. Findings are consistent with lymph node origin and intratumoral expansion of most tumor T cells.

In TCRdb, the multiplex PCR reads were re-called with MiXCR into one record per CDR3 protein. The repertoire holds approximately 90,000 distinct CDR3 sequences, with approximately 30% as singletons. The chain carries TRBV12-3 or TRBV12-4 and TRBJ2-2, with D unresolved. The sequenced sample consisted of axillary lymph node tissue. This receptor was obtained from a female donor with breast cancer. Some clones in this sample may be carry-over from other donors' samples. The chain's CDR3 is CASSWRLETGELFF. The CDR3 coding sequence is TGTGCCAGCAGTTGGCGCCTTGAGACCGGGGAGCTGTTTTTT.